What follows are 27 T cell receptor beta chains derived from one specimen sequenced in a study of blood T cells in healthy people across ages. Then a second PCR, running about 6 to 12 cycles, was carried out with a sample-barcoded 5' primer and a J-beta primer mix. Each CDR3 protein is one row after TCRdb ran MiXCR on the 5' RACE reads. Of hundreds of thousands of distinct CDR3 sequences in the sample, 35% to 60% were seen once. The sequenced sample consisted of blood. These receptors all come from a man at least 80 years old in good health.

There are a few counts of this clonotype. Possible read error: a much larger clone is one base away. V usage is TRBV6-6 and J usage is TRBJ2-1, with 8 bases matching TRBD2. The CDR3 extends over 15 amino acids. After removal of 11 bases from V and 6 bases from J, the junction contained 15 bases not matched to a gene. CDR1 and CDR2 (germline): MNHNY, SVGAGI (reference sequence). CDR3 residues: CAGIWGREVGNEQFF. CDR3 coding DNA: TGTGCCGGCATCTGGGGGCGGGAGGTGGGCAATGAGCAGTTCTTC.

This clonotype was recorded a few times. The chain has TRBV20-1 and TRBJ2-4; 7 nucleotides match TRBD1. The DNA matches TRBJ2-7 better at its end, which makes the J call doubtful. Germline V lookup: CDR1 DFQATT, CDR2 SNEGSKA (reference sequence). This CDR3 is 14 amino acids long. The CDR3 DNA reads as TGCAGTGCTAGGAGGGGGCGAGAACCCTACGAGCAGTACTTC. Residues: CSARRGREPYEQYF.

The chain employs TRBV7-9 and TRBJ1-2; unclear D gene. The germline CDR1 and CDR2 sequences are SEHNR and FQNEAQ (reference sequence). The CDR3 has 16 residues. Trimming left V 3 bases short and J 2 bases short, with 16 bases between. CDR3 in DNA: TGTGCCAGCAGCTTCGGTAGTCGGGGTTTCAACTATGGCTACACCTTC. This encodes CASSFGSRGFNYGYTF. Based on the CDR3 plus reference TRBV7-9 and TRBJ1-2, the full variable domain is DTGVSQNPRHKITKRGQNVTFRCDPISEHNRLYWYRQTLGQGPEFLTYFQNEAQLEKSRLLSDRFSAERPKGSFSTLEIQRTEQGDSAMYLCASSFGSRGFNYGYTFGSGTRLTVV.

This clonotype showed up just a few times. The chain uses TRBV11-3 and TRBJ2-7; D may be TRBD2 (5 bases). V lost 2 bases to trimming and J lost 4 bases, with 15 bases between them. Germline CDR1 SGHNT, CDR2 YENEEA. CDR3 length: 15 residues. CDR3 sequence (DNA): TGTGCCAGCAGCTTACGGAGGTCGGTTGCTTACGAGCAGTACTTC. It codes for CASSLRRSVAYEQYF.

This clonotype appeared a few times. The chain carries TRBV28 and TRBJ1-5, with D uncertain. The CDR3 sequence is 14 residues long. V lost 7 bases to trimming and J lost 6 bases, with 16 bases between them. Per germline, CDR1 MDHEN and CDR2 SYDVKM. The CDR3 loop is CASTLVGSSQPQHF. The CDR3 DNA reads as TGTGCCAGCACCCTTGTGGGAAGTAGTCAGCCCCAGCATTTT.

This chain joins TRBV7-3 and TRBJ2-1; the match to TRBD2 covers 8 bases. CDR3 length: 19 amino acids. The germline CDR1 and CDR2 sequences are SGHTA and FQGTGA. The junction had 10 bases not matched to a gene; V was cut back by 0 bases and J by 0 bases. CDR3 region: CASSLTVIPGGSSYNEQFF. CDR3 sequence (DNA): TGTGCCAGCAGCTTAACTGTTATTCCGGGGGGGAGCTCCTACAATGAGCAGTTCTTC.

The V and J genes are TRBV19 and TRBJ2-7, with TRBD1 as a possible D gene (6 bases). Germline V gene data show CDR1 as LNHDA and CDR2 as SQIVND (reference sequence). Between the trimmed V and J ends, which lost 5 bases and 1 base, there was a span of 12 bases. This CDR3 is 14 amino acids long. CDR3 in DNA: TGTGCCAGTAGTGCAAGGGACATTTCCTACGAGCAGTACTTC. This gives the protein CASSARDISYEQYF.

In DNA form, the CDR3 reads TGTGCCAGCAGCCCCCCTGAAATCAGGAGGGCAGGCTACACCTTC. It encodes CASSPPEIRRAGYTF. The chain carries TRBV7-2 and TRBJ1-2; D unresolved. There are 15 residues in the CDR3. The V gene lost 5 bases and the J gene lost 8 bases, with 21 bases spanning the gap. Germline lookup yields CDR1 SGHTA and CDR2 FQGNSA.

The chain is built from TRBV7-9 and TRBJ2-6, with D perhaps given as TRBD1 or TRBD2 (5 bases each). Trimming shortened V by 1 base and J by 0 bases, and 13 bases separated the two germline ends. CDR3 length: 18 amino acids. CDR1 is SEHNR, CDR2 FQNEAQ, per germline (reference sequence). CDR3 coding DNA: TGTGCCAGCAGCTTAGGTGGGGGAGTGAGCTCTGGGGCCAACGTCCTGACTTTC. Its translation is CASSLGGGVSSGANVLTF.

The gene calls are TRBV28 and TRBJ2-1; tentatively, D is TRBD2 (5 bases). The CDR3 runs to 15 residues. Germline CDR1 and CDR2: MDHEN and SYDVKM. Trimming removed 4 bases from V and 4 bases from J, with 14 bases in between. The CDR3 spells CASSYWTGSYNEQFF. The CDR3 coding sequence is TGTGCCAGCAGTTATTGGACTGGTAGTTACAATGAGCAGTTCTTC.

CDR3 residues: CSVEDLLEKETQYF. The CDR3 DNA reads as TGCAGCGTTGAAGATTTGCTAGAAAAAGAGACCCAGTACTTC. The rearrangement links TRBV29-1 to TRBJ2-5; no definite D call. CDR3 length: 14 residues. V gave up 0 bases and J gave up 3 bases, with 11 bases separating them. Germline CDR1 and CDR2: SQVTM and ANQGSEA.

This sequence joins TRBV2 and TRBJ1-1; 7 bases line up with TRBD1. The trim removed 5 bases at V and 6 bases at J, leaving 9 bases unmatched. The germline V gene encodes CDR1 SNHLY and CDR2 FYNNEI. The CDR3 length is 14 residues. DNA of the CDR3: TGTGCCAGCAGTACCGACAGGGTAGTTGCTGAAGCTTTCTTT. It encodes CASSTDRVVAEAFF.

This chain joins TRBV5-1 and TRBJ2-1, with 8 nucleotides matching TRBD2. The CDR3 extends over 14 amino acids. Losses at the gene ends were 4 bases for V and 9 bases for J; bases not matched to a gene: 9. Germline lookup yields CDR1 SGHRS and CDR2 YFSETQ. The CDR3 is CASSPGVAGFEQFF. DNA for the CDR3: TGCGCCAGCAGCCCCGGAGTAGCGGGGTTTGAGCAGTTCTTC.

The DNA of the CDR3 is TGTGCCAGCAGCGACAGCCGGGACAGACCTTCCTACGAGCAGTACTTC. Its protein product is CASSDSRDRPSYEQYF. V gene TRBV6-2 or TRBV6-3 combines with J gene TRBJ2-7; 7 bases are a match to TRBD1. With 6 bases clipped from V and 1 base from J, the junction kept 12 bases outside the gene matches. Germline V gives CDR1 MNHEY, CDR2 SVGEGT. The CDR3 length is 16 residues.

In its sample, this clonotype was seen a few times. The chain carries TRBV20-1 and TRBJ2-3; no definite D call. Germline lookup yields CDR1 DFQATT and CDR2 SNEGSKA (reference sequence). V lost 6 bases and J lost 2, with 9 bases in between. The CDR3 totals 12 residues. The CDR3 spells CSAKDPTDTQYF. CDR3 nucleotides: TGCAGTGCCAAAGACCCCACAGATACGCAGTATTTT.

This clonotype was counted only a few times. This chain connects TRBV7-2 to TRBJ1-2; TRBD1 matches 12 bases. This CDR3 has 17 amino acids. J lost 4 bases, V lost 5 bases, and 11 bases had no gene match. CDR1 and CDR2 (germline): SGHTA, FQGNSA. CDR3 nucleotides: TGTGCCAGCAGCCGAGGGGGACAGGGGGCACAGGCCTATGGCTACACCTTC. Translation: CASSRGGQGAQAYGYTF.

This clonotype was found a few times. J is TRBJ2-7 and V is TRBV20-1; 16 nucleotides line up with TRBD2. The germline V gene has CDR1 DFQATT and CDR2 SNEGSKA (reference sequence). V dropped 3 bases and J dropped 4; count of bases not matched to a gene: 0. CDR3 length: 14 residues. CDR3 bases: TGCAGTGCTAGGGGACTAGCGGGAGGGTACGAGCAGTACTTC. Its translation is CSARGLAGGYEQYF.

The sample holds a few counts of this clonotype. The chain carries TRBV5-1 and TRBJ2-1; unclear D gene. Germline V gene lookup returns CDR1 SGHRS and CDR2 YFSETQ. CDR3 length equals 12 residues. Trimming took 3 bases from V and 7 from J, leaving 8 bases between them. DNA for the CDR3: TGCGCCAGCAGCTCGACCTTTAATGAGCAGTTCTTC. This codes for CASSSTFNEQFF.

This clonotype was recorded a few times. V gene TRBV7-2 combines with J gene TRBJ2-5; 10 bases fit TRBD1. Looked up from germline, CDR1 is SGHTA and CDR2 is FQGNSA. The J segment lost 5 bases and the V segment lost 5 bases, leaving 8 bases of the junction unmatched. The CDR3 runs to 15 residues. The CDR3 sequence is CASSATGTGVETQYF. CDR3 DNA sequence: TGTGCCAGCAGCGCCACCGGGACAGGGGTGGAGACCCAGTACTTC.

The chain links TRBV20-1 to TRBJ2-3; 8 positions match TRBD2. This CDR3 has 16 residues. Germline V CDR1 and CDR2: DFQATT, SNEGSKA (reference sequence). Losses at the gene ends were 3 bases for V and 4 bases for J; bases not matched to a gene: 12. Written as DNA, the CDR3 is TGCAGTGCTAGTGTAGCGGGGCCCCTAGGGGCAGATACGCAGTATTTT. The encoded protein is CSASVAGPLGADTQYF.

The chain combines TRBV5-1 with TRBJ2-7; no reliable D call. Near its end, the DNA agrees better with TRBJ2-5, so the J call may be wrong. The length of the CDR3 is 13 residues. From germline, CDR1 is SGHRS and CDR2 YFSETQ. DNA of the CDR3: TGCGCCAGCAGCTTGGAAGGCGACGAGACCCAGTACTTC. Its translation: CASSLEGDETQYF.

This sequence joins TRBV20-1 and TRBJ1-1; tentative D call: TRBD1 (5 bases). Germline CDR1 and CDR2: DFQATT and SNEGSKA (reference sequence). This CDR3 comprises 13 residues. The V end was cut by 1 base, the J end by 5 bases, with 11 bases between. CDR3 in amino acids: CSARASAGTEAFF. Here the CDR3 DNA reads TGCAGTGCTAGAGCTTCCGCAGGGACTGAAGCTTTCTTT.

This clonotype has only one observation. The junction departs from germline at one end; a sequencing error may be responsible. The chain carries TRBV15 and TRBJ2-1; no clear D. Germline CDR1 reads LNHNV; CDR2 reads YYDKDF (reference sequence). CDR3 length: 14 residues. CDR3 sequence: CVTSLSSRYNEQFF. The DNA of the CDR3 is TGTGTCACCAGCCTCTCTTCCCGATACAATGAGCAGTTCTTC.

The chain couples TRBV27 to TRBJ2-1; TRBD1 aligns across 8 bases. CDR3 length: 15 amino acids. V lost 2 bases to trimming and J lost 6 bases; unmatched junction nucleotides: 6. Germline-derived CDR1 and CDR2 are MNHEY and SMNVEV (reference sequence). For the CDR3, the DNA is TGTGCCAGCAGTTTAGCAAGAGGACAGGGCAATGAGCAGTTCTTC. Translation: CASSLARGQGNEQFF.

This clonotype has more than one count but fewer than ten. The rearrangement links TRBV5-1 to TRBJ2-5, with D perhaps given as TRBD1 or TRBD2 (5 bases each). V shed 4 bases and J shed 5 bases, with 21 bases lying between them. Germline CDR1 is SGHRS and CDR2 is YFSETQ. This CDR3 contains 16 residues. CDR3 sequence reads: CASSPSSLGAEETQYF. The CDR3 nucleotides are TGCGCCAGCAGCCCGAGCTCACTAGGGGCTGAGGAGACCCAGTACTTC.

This clonotype was observed at least ten times. The chain recombines TRBV24-1 with TRBJ2-1; 7 nucleotides match TRBD1. The CDR3 extends over 14 amino acids. Unmatched junction bases numbered 3, after V lost 4 bases and J lost 4 bases. The germline CDR1 and CDR2 sequences are KGHDR and SFDVKD. The CDR3 reads CATSEGQLYNEQFF. As DNA, the CDR3 is TGTGCCACCAGTGAGGGACAGCTATACAATGAGCAGTTCTTC.

This clonotype was seen repeatedly, ten times or more. The J gene is TRBJ2-5, the V gene TRBV28; perhaps TRBD2 as D (6 bases). The CDR3 has 14 amino acids. V lost 7 bases, J lost 0 bases, and 12 bases lay in between. CDR1 MDHEN and CDR2 SYDVKM come from the germline V gene. In nucleotides, the CDR3 is TGTGCCAGCACCGTGGAGGGCAACCAAGAGACCCAGTACTTC. This encodes CASTVEGNQETQYF.